This record covers a single T cell receptor (beta chain). This record comes from a study of T-cell memory formation after mild COVID-19. TCRdb called the 5' RACE reads again in MiXCR, with one record for every CDR3 protein. The sample has about 1,600 distinct CDR3 sequences, about 63% seen once. Trimming shortened V by 8 bases and J by 0 bases, and 14 bases separated the two germline ends. The CDR3 is 14 amino acids. Germline loops: CDR1 DFQATT, CDR2 SNEGSKA (reference sequence). The sequence derives from an adult who had mild COVID-19 (a few samples of this study predate the infection). Cell type and time point are not known. The chain recombines TRBV20-1 with TRBJ2-4; D unclear. Sequencing was done on a sample of PBMCs or a T cell subset sorted from them (not recorded which). The DNA of the CDR3 is TGCAGTACCCCTCCAGGCATAGCCAAAAACATTCAGTACTTC. It translates to CSTPPGIAKNIQYF.